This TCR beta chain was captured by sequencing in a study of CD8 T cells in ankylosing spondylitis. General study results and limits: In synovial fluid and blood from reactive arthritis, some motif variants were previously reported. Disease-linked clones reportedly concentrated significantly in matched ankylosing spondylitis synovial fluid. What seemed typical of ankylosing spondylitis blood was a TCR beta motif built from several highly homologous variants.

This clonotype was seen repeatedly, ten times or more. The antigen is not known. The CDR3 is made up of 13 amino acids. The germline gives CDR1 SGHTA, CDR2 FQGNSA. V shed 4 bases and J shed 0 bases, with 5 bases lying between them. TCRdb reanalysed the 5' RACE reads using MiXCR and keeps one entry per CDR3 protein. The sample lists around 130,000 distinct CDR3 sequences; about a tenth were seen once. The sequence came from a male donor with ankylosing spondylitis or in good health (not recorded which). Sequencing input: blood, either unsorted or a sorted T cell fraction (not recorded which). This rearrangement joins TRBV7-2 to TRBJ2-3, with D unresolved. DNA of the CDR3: TGTGCCAGCAGCTGGCAGAGCACAGATACGCAGTATTTT. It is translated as CASSWQSTDTQYF.